This TCR beta chain is from a study of vaccination and CD4 T cells after COVID-19. Looking at the study overall: In culture, cells were exposed to overlapping spike peptides from SARS-CoV-2, HCoV-NL63, HCoV-OC43 and HCoV-229E. Whole-study findings and limits: The median SARS-CoV-2-reactive clonotype number increased from around 20 to 38, without statistical significance. Spike mono-reactivity was shown by 304 of 307 vaccine-specific clones in convalescent patients.

Oncomine TCR Beta short-read sequencing was applied to DNA from cultured CD4+ T cells. TCRdb independently ran MiXCR on the PCR reads; one entry per CDR3 protein. The sample has about 26,000 distinct CDR3 sequences; 55% to 70% are singletons. Of note for this clonotype: What it binds is not known.

The CDR3 is 15 residues long. Germline V gene sequence: CDR1 LNHNV, CDR2 YYDKDF (reference sequence). V lost 0 bases, J lost 7 bases, and 6 bases stayed unmatched. Treatment in this sample: roughly nine-day PBMC culture with coronavirus spike peptide pools or control peptides (ViraFEST assay). The chain combines TRBV15 with TRBJ1-2; 9 bases agree with TRBD1. The sequencing input was CD4+ T cells from blood, cultured in vitro. The source is a human donor who had recovered from COVID-19. The CDR3 region is CATSRDVTGGLGYTF. For the CDR3, the DNA is TGTGCCACCAGCAGAGATGTTACAGGGGGCCTTGGCTACACCTTC.